The entry below describes one TCR beta chain. Its specificity is unknown. The sample comes from a study of T cell repertoires in cytomegalovirus infection. The wider study: Selected CMV epitopes included recently identified HLA-C-restricted ones as well as well-studied HLA-B-restricted ones. Evidence of both CMV infection and a matching HLA type came from public TCR beta signatures.

Trimming took 0 bases from V and 7 from J, leaving 14 bases between them. This CDR3 region has 15 residues. In germline, CDR1 is SGHTA, CDR2 FQGNSA. Points from the study as a whole: HLA-C-restricted CMV clonotypes gave the most frequent clonotype in two of eight donors. Identification of carriers of CMV plus the relevant HLA was performed using cumulative public TCR beta family frequency.

TCRdb recomputed calls from the reads with MiXCR, one row per CDR3 protein. The sample carries roughly 170,000 distinct CDR3 sequences, about 22% recorded once. V and J are TRBV7-2 and TRBJ2-3; a possible D gene is TRBD2 (6 bases). The sequence was collected from a human donor in good health (CMV status not recorded). Some clones in this sample may be carry-over from other donors' samples. Sequenced here: CD8+ T cells from cultured PBMCs, sampled from culture after CMV antigen stimulation. DNA of the CDR3: TGTGCCAGCAGCTTAGCGGGGGGTAATCGAAATACGCAGTATTTT. It encodes CASSLAGGNRNTQYF.